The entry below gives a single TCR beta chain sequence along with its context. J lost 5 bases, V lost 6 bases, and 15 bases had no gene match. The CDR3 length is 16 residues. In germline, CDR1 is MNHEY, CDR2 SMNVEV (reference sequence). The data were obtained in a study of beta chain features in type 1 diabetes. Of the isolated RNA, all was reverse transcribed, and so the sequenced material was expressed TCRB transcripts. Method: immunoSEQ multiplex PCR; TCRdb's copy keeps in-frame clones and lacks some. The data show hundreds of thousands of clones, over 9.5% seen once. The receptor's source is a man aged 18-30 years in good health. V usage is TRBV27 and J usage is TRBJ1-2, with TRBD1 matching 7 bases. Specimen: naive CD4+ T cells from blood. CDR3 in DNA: TGTGCCAGCAGCGGCATCGGGACAGAACTCGGGTATGGCTACACCTTC. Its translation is CASSGIGTELGYGYTF.